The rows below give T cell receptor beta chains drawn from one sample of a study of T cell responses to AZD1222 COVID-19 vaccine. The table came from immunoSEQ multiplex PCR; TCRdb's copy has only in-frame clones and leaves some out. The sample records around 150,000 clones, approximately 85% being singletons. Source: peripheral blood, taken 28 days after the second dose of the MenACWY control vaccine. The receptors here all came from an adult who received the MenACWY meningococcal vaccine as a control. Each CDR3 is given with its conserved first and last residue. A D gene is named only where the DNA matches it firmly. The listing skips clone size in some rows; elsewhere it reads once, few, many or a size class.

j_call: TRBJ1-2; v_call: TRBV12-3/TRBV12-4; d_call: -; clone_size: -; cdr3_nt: TGTGCCAGCAGTGACACGGCTTATGGCTACACCTTC; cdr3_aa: CASSDTAYGYTF
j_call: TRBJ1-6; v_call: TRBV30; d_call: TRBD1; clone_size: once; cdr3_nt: TGTGCCTGGACCCCCAGGGGGTCCTATAATTCACCCCTCCACTTT; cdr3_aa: CAWTPRGSYNSPLHF
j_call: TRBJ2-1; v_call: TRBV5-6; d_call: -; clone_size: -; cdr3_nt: TGTGCCAGCAGCTTCGGTCGGCTAGTCGGTGAGCAGTTCTTC; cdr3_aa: CASSFGRLVGEQFF
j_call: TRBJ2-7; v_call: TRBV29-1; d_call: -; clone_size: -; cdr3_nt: TGCAGCGTTGAAACAGCTTACGAGCAGTACTTC; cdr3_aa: CSVETAYEQYF
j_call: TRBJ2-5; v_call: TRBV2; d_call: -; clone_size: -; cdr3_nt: TGTGCCAGCAGTGATGAGGAGACCCAGTACTTC; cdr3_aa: CASSDEETQYF
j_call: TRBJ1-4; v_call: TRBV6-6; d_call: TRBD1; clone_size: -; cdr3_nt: TGTGCCAGCAGTCAGACAGGGGGATCTAATGAAAAACTGTTTTTT; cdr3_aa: CASSQTGGSNEKLFF
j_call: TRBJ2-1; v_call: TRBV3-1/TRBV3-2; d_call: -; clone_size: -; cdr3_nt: TGTGCCAGCAGCACCTTAGCGAATGAGCAGTTCTTC; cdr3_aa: CASSTLANEQFF
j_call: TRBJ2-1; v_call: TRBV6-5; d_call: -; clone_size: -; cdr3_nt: TGTGCCAGCAGTCCCTACAGGCGGTCCCTTAATGAGCAGTTCTTC; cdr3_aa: CASSPYRRSLNEQFF
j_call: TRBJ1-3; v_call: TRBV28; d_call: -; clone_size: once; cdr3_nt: TGTGCCACCGCTACGGGGGGGGCGCGGGGAAACACCATATATTTT; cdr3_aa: CATATGGARGNTIYF
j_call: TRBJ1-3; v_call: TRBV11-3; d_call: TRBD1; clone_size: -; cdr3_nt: TGTGCCAGCAGCCCGCGACAGGGAACCGCATCGGGAAACACCATATATTTT; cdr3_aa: CASSPRQGTASGNTIYF
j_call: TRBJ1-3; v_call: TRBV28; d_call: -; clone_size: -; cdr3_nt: TGTGCCAGCAGTTTAGGACCAGCGGGAAACACCATATATTTT; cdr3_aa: CASSLGPAGNTIYF
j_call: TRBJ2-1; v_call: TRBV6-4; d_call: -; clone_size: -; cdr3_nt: TGTGCCAGCAGTGACTCGAACCGCTACAATGAGCAGTTCTTC; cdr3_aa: CASSDSNRYNEQFF
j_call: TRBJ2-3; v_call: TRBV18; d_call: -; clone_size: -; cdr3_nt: TGTGCCAGCTCACCCTACAGGGTGACGAGCACAGATACGCAGTATTTT; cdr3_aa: CASSPYRVTSTDTQYF
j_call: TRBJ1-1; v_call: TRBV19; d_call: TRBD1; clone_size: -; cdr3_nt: TGTGCCAGTAGTGCGGACAGGGGATCTAACACTGAAGCTTTCTTT; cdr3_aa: CASSADRGSNTEAFF
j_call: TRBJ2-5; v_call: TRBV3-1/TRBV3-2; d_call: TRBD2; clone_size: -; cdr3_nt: TGTGCCAGCAGCCCTGGGAGGTCAGCGGGGGGCGAGACCCAGTACTTC; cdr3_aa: CASSPGRSAGGETQYF
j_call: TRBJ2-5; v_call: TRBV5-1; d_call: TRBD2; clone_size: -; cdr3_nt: TGCGCCAGCAGCTTGGGGACTAGCGGCCCAGAGACCCAGTACTTC; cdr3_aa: CASSLGTSGPETQYF
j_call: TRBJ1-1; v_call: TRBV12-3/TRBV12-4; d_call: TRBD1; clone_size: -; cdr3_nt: TGTGCCAGCACGAGGACAGGGTGGACTGAAGCTTTCTTT; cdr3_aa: CASTRTGWTEAFF
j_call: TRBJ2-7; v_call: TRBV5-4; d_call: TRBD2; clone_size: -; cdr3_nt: TGTGCCAGCAGCTTGGGGCCTCTAGCGGCGTCCTACGAGCAGTACTTC; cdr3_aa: CASSLGPLAASYEQYF
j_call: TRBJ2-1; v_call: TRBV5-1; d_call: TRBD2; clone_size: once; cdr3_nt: TGCGCCAGTCTAGGGTCTAGCGGGGCCTCCTACAATGAGCAGTTCTTC; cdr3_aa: CASLGSSGASYNEQFF
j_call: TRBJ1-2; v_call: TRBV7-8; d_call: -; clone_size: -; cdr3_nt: TGTGCCAGCAGCTTAGTTGTGAGGGAGAACTATGGCTACACCTTC; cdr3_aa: CASSLVVRENYGYTF
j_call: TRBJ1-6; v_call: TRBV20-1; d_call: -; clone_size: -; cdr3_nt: TGCAGTGCTAGTGGGGACCTTAATTCACCCCTCCACTTT; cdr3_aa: CSASGDLNSPLHF
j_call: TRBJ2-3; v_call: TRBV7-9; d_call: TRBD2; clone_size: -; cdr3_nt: TGTGCCAGCGGGAAGCGGGAGATTTTCTCATCTGATACGCAGTATTTT; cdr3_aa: CASGKREIFSSDTQYF
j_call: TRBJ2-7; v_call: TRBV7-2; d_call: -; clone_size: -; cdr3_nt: TGTGCCAGCAGCTCCAAAGCCTGGGGTAGCTCCTACGAGCAGTACTTC; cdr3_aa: CASSSKAWGSSYEQYF
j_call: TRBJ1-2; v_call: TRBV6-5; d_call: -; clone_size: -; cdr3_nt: TGTGCCAGCATTCCCTACAGACAGCTTCGATATGGCTACACCTTC; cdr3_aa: CASIPYRQLRYGYTF
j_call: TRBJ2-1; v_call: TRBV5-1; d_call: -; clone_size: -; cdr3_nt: TGCGCCAGCAGCTCCGGACTCACCTCTGAGCAGTTCTTC; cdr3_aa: CASSSGLTSEQFF
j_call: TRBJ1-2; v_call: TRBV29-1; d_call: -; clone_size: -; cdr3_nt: TGCAGCGTCGATAGACGGGGCTTGGATGGCTACACCTTC; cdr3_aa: CSVDRRGLDGYTF
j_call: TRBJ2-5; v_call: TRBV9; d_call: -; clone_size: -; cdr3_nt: TGTGCCAGCAGCCCACGGGACTACCAAGAGACCCAGTACTTC; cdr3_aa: CASSPRDYQETQYF
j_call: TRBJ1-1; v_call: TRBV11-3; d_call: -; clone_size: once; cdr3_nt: TGTGCCAGCAGCTTCCCGACAGGCATGAACACTGAAGCTTTCTTT; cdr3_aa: CASSFPTGMNTEAFF
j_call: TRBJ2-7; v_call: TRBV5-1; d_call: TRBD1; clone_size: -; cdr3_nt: TGCGCCAGCAGTTACCCCCGGGACAGGGGCCGAAAGGAGCAGTACTTC; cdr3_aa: CASSYPRDRGRKEQYF
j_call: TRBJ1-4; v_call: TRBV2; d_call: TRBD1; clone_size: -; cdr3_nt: TGTGCCAGCAGCAACAGGGGTGAAAAACTGTTTTTT; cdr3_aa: CASSNRGEKLFF
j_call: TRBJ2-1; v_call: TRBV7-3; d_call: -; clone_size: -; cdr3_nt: TGTGCCAGCAGCTGGGGACCGGGAACGATGAATGAGCAGTTCTTC; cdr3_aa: CASSWGPGTMNEQFF
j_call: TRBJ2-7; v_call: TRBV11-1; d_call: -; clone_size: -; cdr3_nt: TGTGCCAGCAGCTTAGGCCGAGCCTACGAGCAGTACTTC; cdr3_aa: CASSLGRAYEQYF
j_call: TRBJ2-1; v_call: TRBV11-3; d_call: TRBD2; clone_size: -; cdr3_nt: TGTGCCAGCAGCTTAGATCCGCAGGGCGGGGGTGAGCAGTTCTTC; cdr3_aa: CASSLDPQGGGEQFF
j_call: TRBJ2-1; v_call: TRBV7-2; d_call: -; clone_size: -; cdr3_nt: TGTGCCAGCAGCTTAGTTGGTGGGAGGGGGGGCTACAATGAGCAGTTCTTC; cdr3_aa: CASSLVGGRGGYNEQFF
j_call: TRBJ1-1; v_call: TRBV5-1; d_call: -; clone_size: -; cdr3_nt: TGCGCCAGCAGATATAGGCTTAACACTGAAGCTTTCTTT; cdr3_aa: CASRYRLNTEAFF
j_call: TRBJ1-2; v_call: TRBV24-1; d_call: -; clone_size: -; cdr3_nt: TGTGCCACCAGTGATGAGAGAGGAAACTATGGCTACACCTTC; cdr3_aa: CATSDERGNYGYTF
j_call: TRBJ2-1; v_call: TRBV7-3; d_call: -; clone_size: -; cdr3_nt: TGTGCCAGCAGCGGGTTCGCGTTCCCCCATGAGCAGTTCTTC; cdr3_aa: CASSGFAFPHEQFF
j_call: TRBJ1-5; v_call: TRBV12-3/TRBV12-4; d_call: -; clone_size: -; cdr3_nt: TGTCGGTGGACACACTATCAGCCCCAGCATTTT; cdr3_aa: CRWTHYQPQHF
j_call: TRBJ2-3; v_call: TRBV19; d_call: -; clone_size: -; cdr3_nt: TGTGCCAGTAGCCCTGGACCTGGGGATACGCAGTATTTT; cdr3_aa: CASSPGPGDTQYF
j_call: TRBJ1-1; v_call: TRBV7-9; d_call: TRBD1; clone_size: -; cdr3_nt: TGTGCCAGCAGCTTAGAGGACAGGTCAGGCGGAGCTTTCTTT; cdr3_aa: CASSLEDRSGGAFF
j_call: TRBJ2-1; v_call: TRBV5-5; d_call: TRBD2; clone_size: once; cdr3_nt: TGTGCCAGCAGCAAAGCGGGGGCTGAGCAGTTCTTC; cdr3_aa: CASSKAGAEQFF
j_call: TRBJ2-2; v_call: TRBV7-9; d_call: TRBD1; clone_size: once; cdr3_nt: TGTGCCAGCAGCTTAGCGCAGGGGGAGATTACCTGGGAGCTGTTTTTT; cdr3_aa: CASSLAQGEITWELFF
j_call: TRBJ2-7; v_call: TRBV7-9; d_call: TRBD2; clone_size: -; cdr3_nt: TGTGCCAGCAGCCGCCCGGGGACTAGCGGGACCACCTACGAGCAGTACTTC; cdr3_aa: CASSRPGTSGTTYEQYF
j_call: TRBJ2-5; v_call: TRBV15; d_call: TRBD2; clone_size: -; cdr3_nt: TGTGCCACCAGCAGAGATGGACTAGTAAAGGAGACCCAGTACTTC; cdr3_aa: CATSRDGLVKETQYF
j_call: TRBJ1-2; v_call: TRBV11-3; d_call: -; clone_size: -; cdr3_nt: TGTGCCAGCAGCTTAGTCGGGGGCGGGGGCTACACCTTC; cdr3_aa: CASSLVGGGGYTF
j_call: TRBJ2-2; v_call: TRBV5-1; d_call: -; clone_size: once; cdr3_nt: TGCGCCAGCAGCTTACGAGGGGGAGGGACCGGGGAGCTGTTTTTT; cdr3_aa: CASSLRGGGTGELFF
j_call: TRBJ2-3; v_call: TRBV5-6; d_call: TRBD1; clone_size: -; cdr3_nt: TGTGCCAGCAGCCCCCGTCGCAGGGGGATGTCAGATACGCAGTATTTT; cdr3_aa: CASSPRRRGMSDTQYF
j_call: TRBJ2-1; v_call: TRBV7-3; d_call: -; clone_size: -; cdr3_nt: TGTGCCAGCAGTGAGGCGGGTTCCATGTACAATGAGCAGTTCTTC; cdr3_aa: CASSEAGSMYNEQFF
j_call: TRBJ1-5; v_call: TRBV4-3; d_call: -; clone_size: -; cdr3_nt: TGCGCCAGCAGCCAAAGGGGAGGAGGACAGCCCCAGCATTTT; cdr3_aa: CASSQRGGGQPQHF
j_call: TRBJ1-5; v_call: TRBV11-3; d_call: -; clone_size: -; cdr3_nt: TGTGCCAGCAGCCCCGCCGGGTCGCGGGGGCCCCAGCATTTT; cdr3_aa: CASSPAGSRGPQHF
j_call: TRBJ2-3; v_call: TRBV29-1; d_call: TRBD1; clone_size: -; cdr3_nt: TGCAGCGTACAGACAGGGGGGATCACAGATACGCAGTATTTT; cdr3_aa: CSVQTGGITDTQYF
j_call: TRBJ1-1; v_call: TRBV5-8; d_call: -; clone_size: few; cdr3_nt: TGTGCCAGCAGTTGGCTTTCGGACACTGAAGCTTTCTTT; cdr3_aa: CASSWLSDTEAFF
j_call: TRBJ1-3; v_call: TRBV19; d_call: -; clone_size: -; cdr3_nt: TGTGCCAGTCGAAGTCTGAACTCTGGAAACACCATATATTTT; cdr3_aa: CASRSLNSGNTIYF
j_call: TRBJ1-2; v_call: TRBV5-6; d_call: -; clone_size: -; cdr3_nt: TGTGCCAGCAGCTCAGCGACAGGAGGGGCGTATGGCTACACCTTC; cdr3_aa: CASSSATGGAYGYTF
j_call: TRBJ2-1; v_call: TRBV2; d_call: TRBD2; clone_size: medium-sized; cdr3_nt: TGTGCCAGTCAGAAGGCCCTAGCGGGGCGCTACAATGAGCAGTTCTTC; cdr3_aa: CASQKALAGRYNEQFF
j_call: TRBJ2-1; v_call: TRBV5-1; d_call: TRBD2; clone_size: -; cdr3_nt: TGCGCCAGCAGCTTGGTTCGGGAGGGAGACAATGAGCAGTTCTTC; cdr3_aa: CASSLVREGDNEQFF
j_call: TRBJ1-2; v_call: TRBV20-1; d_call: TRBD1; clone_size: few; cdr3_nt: TGCAGTGCTAGTCCCTCGGGACAGGGGGCGATCTATGGCTACACCTTC; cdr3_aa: CSASPSGQGAIYGYTF
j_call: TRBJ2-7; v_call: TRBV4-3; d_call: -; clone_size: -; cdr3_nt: TGCGCCAGCAGCCGTACTAGGAACTACGAGCAGTACTTC; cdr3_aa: CASSRTRNYEQYF